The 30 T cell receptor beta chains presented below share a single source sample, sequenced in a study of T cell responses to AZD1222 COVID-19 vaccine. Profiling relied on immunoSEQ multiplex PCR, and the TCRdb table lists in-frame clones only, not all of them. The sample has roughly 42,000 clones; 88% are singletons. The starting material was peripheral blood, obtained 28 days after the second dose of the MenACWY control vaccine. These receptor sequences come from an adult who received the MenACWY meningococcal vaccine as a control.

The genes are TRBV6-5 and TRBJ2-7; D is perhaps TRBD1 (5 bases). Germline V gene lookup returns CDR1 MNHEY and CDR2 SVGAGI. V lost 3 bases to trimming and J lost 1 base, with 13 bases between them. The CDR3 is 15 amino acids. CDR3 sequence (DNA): TGTGCCAGCAGTTATAGTAGAGACAGTTCCTACGAGCAGTACTTC. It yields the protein CASSYSRDSSYEQYF.

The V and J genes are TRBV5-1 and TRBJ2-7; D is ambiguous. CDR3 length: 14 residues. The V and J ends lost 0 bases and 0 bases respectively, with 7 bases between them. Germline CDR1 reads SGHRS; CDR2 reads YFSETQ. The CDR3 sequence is CASSLGEISYEQYF. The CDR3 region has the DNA TGCGCCAGCAGCTTGGGAGAGATCTCCTACGAGCAGTACTTC.

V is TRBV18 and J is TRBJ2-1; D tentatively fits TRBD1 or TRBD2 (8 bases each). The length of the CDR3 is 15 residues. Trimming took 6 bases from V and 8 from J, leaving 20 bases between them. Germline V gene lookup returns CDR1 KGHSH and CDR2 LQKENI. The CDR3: CASSPQGAGRDEQFF. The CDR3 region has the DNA TGTGCCAGCTCGCCCCAGGGGGCCGGGAGGGATGAGCAGTTCTTC. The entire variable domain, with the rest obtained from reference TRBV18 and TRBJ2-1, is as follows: NAGVMQNPRHLVRRRGQEARLRCSPMKGHSHVYWYRQLPEEGLKFMVYLQKENIIDESGMPKERFSAEFPKEGPSILRIQQVVRGDSAAYFCASSPQGAGRDEQFFGPGTRLTVL.

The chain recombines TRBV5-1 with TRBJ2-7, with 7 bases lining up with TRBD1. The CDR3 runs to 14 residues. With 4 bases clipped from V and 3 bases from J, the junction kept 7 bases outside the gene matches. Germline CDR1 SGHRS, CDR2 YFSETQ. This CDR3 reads CASSLGQSLYEQYF. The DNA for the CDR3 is TGCGCCAGCAGCCTGGGACAGTCCCTCTACGAGCAGTACTTC.

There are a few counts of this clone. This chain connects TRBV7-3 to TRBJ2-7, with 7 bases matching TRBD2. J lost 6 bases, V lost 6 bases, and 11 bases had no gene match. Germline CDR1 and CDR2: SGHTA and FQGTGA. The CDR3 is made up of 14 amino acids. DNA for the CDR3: TGTGCCAGCAGGTTAGAGACTAGCAGTCGCGAGCAGTACTTC. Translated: CASRLETSSREQYF.

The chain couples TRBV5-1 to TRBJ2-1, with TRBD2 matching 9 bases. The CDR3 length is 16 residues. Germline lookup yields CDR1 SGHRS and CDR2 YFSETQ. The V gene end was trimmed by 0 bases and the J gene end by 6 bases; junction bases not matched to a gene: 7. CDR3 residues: CASSLAAGGPFNEQFF. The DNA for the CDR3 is TGCGCCAGCAGCTTGGCCGCGGGAGGGCCGTTCAATGAGCAGTTCTTC.

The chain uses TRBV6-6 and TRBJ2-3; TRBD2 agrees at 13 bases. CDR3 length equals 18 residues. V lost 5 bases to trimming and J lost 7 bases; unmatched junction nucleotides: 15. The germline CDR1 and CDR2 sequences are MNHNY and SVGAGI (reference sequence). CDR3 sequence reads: CASSPNAASTSGRYTQYF. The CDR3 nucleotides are TGTGCCAGCAGTCCAAATGCGGCTTCGACTAGCGGGAGGTATACGCAGTATTTT.

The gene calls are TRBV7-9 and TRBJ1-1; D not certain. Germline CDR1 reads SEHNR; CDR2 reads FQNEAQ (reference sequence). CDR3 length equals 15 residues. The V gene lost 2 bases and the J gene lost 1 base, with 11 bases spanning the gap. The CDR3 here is CASSLSDVPNTEAFF. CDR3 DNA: TGTGCCAGCAGCTTATCCGACGTACCGAACACTGAAGCTTTCTTT.

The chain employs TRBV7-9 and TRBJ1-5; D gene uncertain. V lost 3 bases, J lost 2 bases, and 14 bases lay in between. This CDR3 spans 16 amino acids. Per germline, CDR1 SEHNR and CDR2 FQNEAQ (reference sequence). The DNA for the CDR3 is TGTGCCAGCAGCTTTGGGCCGGGGAGGGGCAATCAGCCCCAGCATTTT. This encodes CASSFGPGRGNQPQHF.

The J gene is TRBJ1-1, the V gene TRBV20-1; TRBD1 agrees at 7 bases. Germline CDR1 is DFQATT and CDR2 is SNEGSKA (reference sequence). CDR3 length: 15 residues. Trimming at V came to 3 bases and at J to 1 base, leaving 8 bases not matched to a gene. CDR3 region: CSASRGTAGNTEAFF. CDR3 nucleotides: TGCAGTGCTAGTCGTGGGACAGCGGGGAACACTGAAGCTTTCTTT.

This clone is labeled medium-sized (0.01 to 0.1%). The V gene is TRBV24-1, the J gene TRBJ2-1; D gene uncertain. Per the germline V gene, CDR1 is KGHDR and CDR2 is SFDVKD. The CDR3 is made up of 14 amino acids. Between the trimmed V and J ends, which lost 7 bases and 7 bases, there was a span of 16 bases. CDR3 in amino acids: CATSDTGQLNEQFF. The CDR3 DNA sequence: TGTGCCACCAGCGATACCGGTCAGTTGAATGAGCAGTTCTTC.

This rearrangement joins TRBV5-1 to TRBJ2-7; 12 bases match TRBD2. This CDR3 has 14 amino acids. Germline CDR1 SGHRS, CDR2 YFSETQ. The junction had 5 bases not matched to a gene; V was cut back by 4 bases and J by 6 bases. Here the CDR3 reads CASSLTSGSAEQYF. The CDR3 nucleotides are TGCGCCAGCAGCCTGACTAGCGGGAGCGCCGAGCAGTACTTC.

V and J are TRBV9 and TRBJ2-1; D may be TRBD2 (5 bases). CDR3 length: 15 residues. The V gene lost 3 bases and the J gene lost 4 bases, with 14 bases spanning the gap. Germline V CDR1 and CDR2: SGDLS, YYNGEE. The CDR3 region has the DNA TGTGCCAGCAGCGACCAACCACGACTATACAATGAGCAGTTCTTC. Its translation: CASSDQPRLYNEQFF.

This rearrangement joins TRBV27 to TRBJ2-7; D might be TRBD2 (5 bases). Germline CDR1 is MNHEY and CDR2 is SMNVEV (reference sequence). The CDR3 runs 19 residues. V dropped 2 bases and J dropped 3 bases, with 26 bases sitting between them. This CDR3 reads CASSLGRGLRPKKGYEQYF. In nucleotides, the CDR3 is TGTGCCAGCAGTTTAGGTCGGGGATTGAGACCCAAAAAGGGCTACGAGCAGTACTTC.

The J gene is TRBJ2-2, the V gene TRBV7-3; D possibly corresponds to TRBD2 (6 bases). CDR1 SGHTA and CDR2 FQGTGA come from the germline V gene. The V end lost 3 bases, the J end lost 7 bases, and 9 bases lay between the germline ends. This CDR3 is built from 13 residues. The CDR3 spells CASSLKEGGELFF. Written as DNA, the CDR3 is TGTGCCAGCAGCTTGAAGGAGGGCGGGGAGCTGTTTTTT.

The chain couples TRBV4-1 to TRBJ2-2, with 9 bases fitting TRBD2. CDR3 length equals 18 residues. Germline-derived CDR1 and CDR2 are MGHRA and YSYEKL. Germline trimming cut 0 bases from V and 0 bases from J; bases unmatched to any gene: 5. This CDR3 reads CASSQDWAGGANTGELFF. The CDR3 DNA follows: TGCGCCAGCAGCCAAGATTGGGCGGGAGGGGCGAACACCGGGGAGCTGTTTTTT.

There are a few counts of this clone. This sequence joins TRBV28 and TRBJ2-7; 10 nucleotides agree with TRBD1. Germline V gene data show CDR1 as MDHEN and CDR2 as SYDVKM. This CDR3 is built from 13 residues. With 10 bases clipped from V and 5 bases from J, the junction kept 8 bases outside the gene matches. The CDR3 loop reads CATKDRGNDEQYF. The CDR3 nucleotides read TGTGCCACCAAGGACAGGGGGAATGACGAGCAGTACTTC.

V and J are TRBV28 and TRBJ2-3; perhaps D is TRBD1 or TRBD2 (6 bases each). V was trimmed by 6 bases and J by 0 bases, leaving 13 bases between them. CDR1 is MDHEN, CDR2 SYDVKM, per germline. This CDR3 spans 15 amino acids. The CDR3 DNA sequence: TGTGCCAGCAGGCTCGGGGGCTCTAGCACAGATACGCAGTATTTT. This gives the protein CASRLGGSSTDTQYF.

CDR3 in amino acids: CASSLASVPHEQYF. The CDR3 bases are TGTGCCAGCAGCTTGGCTAGCGTTCCCCACGAGCAGTACTTC. V gene TRBV11-3 combines with J gene TRBJ2-7; D perhaps matches TRBD2 (6 bases). The V gene's germline CDR1 is SGHNT and CDR2 YENEEA. V was cut by 3 bases and J by 5 bases, with 14 bases left in between. The CDR3 totals 14 residues.

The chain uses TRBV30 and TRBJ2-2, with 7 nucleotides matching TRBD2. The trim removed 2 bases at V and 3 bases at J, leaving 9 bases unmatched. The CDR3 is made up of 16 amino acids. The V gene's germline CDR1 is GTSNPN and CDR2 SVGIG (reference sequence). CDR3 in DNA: TGTGCCTGGAGTTCGGGCGGGGGATCCCACACCGGGGAGCTGTTTTTT. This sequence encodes CAWSSGGGSHTGELFF. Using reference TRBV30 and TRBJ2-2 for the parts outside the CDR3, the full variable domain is SQTIHQWPATLVQPVGSPLSLECTVEGTSNPNLYWYRQAAGRGLQLLFYSVGIGQISSEVPQNLSASRPQDRQFILSSKKLLLSDSGFYLCAWSSGGGSHTGELFFGEGSRLTVL.

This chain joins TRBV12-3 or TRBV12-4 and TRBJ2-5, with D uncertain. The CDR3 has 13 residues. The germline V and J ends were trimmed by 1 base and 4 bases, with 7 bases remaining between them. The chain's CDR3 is CASSLVSRETQYF. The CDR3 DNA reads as TGTGCCAGCAGTTTAGTTTCTCGAGAGACCCAGTACTTC.

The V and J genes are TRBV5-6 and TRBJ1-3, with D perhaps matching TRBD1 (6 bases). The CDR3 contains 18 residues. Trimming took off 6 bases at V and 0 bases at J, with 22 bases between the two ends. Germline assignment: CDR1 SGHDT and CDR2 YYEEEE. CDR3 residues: CASTRGVGHPFSGNTIYF. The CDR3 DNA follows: TGTGCCAGCACCCGGGGAGTGGGACACCCATTCTCTGGAAACACCATATATTTT. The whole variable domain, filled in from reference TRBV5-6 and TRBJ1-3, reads DAGVTQSPTHLIKTRGQQVTLRCSPKSGHDTVSWYQQALGQGPQFIFQYYEEEERQRGNFPDRFSGHQFPNYSSELNVNALLLGDSALYLCASTRGVGHPFSGNTIYFGEGSWLTVV.

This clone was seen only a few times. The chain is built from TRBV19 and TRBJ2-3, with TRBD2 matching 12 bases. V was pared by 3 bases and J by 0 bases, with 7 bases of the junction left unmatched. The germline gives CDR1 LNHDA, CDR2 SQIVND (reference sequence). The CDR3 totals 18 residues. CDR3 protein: CASSMVLAGGSSTDTQYF. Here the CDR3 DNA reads TGTGCCAGTAGTATGGTACTAGCGGGAGGCTCTAGCACAGATACGCAGTATTTT.

CDR3 DNA sequence: TGTGCCAGCAGTGTACCCATACAGGGTTTTGGAAACACCATATATTTT. Amino acids: CASSVPIQGFGNTIYF. The rearrangement links TRBV2 to TRBJ1-3, with TRBD1 as a possible D gene (6 bases). The CDR3 contains 16 residues. V lost 4 bases, J lost 3 bases, and 16 bases lay in between. CDR1 and CDR2 (germline): SNHLY, FYNNEI.

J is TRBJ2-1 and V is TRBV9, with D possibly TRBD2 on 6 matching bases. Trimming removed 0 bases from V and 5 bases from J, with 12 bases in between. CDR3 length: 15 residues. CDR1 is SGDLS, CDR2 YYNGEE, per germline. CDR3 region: CASSVALREDNEQFF. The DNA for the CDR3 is TGTGCCAGCAGCGTAGCCCTCAGGGAGGACAATGAGCAGTTCTTC.

CDR3 bases: TGCGCCAGCAGTGAGTCGCTGCGTTCCAGAGTCTATGAGCAGTTCTTC. Residues: CASSESLRSRVYEQFF. The rearrangement joins TRBV10-1 to TRBJ2-1; D unclear. Germline CDR1 and CDR2: WNHNN and SYGVQD (reference sequence). CDR3 length: 16 residues. V gave up 0 bases and J gave up 8 bases, with 17 bases separating them.

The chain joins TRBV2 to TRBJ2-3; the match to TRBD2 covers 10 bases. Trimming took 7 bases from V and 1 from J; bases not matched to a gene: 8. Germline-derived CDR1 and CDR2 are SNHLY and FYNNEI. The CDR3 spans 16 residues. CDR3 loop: CASKLSSGSRTDTQYF. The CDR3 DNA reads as TGTGCCAGCAAATTGTCTAGCGGGAGCCGCACAGATACGCAGTATTTT. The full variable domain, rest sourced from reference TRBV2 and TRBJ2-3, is EPEVTQTPSHQVTQMGQEVILRCVPISNHLYFYWYRQILGQKVEFLVSFYNNEISEKSEIFDDQFSVERPDGSNFTLKIRSTKLEDSAMYFCASKLSSGSRTDTQYFGPGTRLTVL.

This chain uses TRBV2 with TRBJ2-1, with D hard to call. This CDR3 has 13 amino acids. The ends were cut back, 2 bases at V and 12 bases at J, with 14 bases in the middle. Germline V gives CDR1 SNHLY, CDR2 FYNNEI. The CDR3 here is CASSENAPQLQFF. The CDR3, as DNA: TGTGCCAGCAGTGAAAATGCTCCCCAATTGCAGTTCTTC.

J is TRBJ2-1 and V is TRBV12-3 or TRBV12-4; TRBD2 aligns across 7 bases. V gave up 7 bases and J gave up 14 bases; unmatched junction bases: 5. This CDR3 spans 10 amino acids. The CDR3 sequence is CASTLGGEFF. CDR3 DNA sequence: TGTGCCAGCACCCTGGGGGGGGAGTTCTTC.

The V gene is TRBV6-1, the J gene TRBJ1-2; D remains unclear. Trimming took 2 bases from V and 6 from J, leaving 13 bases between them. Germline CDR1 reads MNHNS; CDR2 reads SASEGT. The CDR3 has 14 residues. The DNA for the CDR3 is TGTGCCAGCAGTGAACTCCCGGAGGGAGATGGCTACACCTTC. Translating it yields CASSELPEGDGYTF.